The 27 T cell receptor beta chains below were found in one sample sequenced in a study of OX40 agonist ivuxolimab in advanced cancers. TCRdb's copy holds only in-frame clones and misses some; the assay was immunoSEQ multiplex PCR. The table lists 90,000 to 95,000 clones, 87% of them singletons, with 3.5% to 5.5% in the top ten. The sample consisted of CD4+ or CD8+ T cells sorted from blood, taken in a trial of the OX40 agonist ivuxolimab. All receptors come from an adult with an advanced solid tumor such as melanoma, head and neck, liver or kidney cancer.

V gene TRBV11-3 combines with J gene TRBJ1-4; 7 bases are a match to TRBD1. The V segment lost 4 bases and the J segment 6 bases; nucleotides outside the gene matches: 8. The germline CDR1 and CDR2 sequences are SGHNT and YENEEA. This CDR3 spans 15 amino acids. The CDR3 protein is CASSSRQGWDEKLFF. CDR3 sequence (DNA): TGTGCCAGCAGCTCCCGACAGGGTTGGGATGAAAAACTGTTTTTT.

The chain has TRBV18 and TRBJ2-2, with D tentatively TRBD1 (6 bases). Germline V gene data show CDR1 as KGHSH and CDR2 as LQKENI. V lost 3 bases, J lost 0 bases, and 11 bases lay in between. This CDR3 is 16 amino acids long. In nucleotides, the CDR3 is TGTGCCAGCTCACCCTTGGACAGCTCGAACACCGGGGAGCTGTTTTTT. This sequence encodes CASSPLDSSNTGELFF.

This chain joins TRBV5-6 and TRBJ1-1; TRBD1 agrees at 7 bases. The CDR3 has 15 residues. Germline lookup yields CDR1 SGHDT and CDR2 YYEEEE. V shed 2 bases, J shed 0 bases, and the junction held 4 bases outside the gene matches. CDR3 sequence (DNA): TGTGCCAGCAGCTTTTGGGACAGATTGAACACTGAAGCTTTCTTT. This gives the protein CASSFWDRLNTEAFF.

This chain connects TRBV29-1 to TRBJ2-1; D is tentatively TRBD1 or TRBD2 (6 bases each). The germline V gene encodes CDR1 SQVTM and CDR2 ANQGSEA. Trimming stripped 6 bases from V and 9 bases from J, with 15 bases between. The CDR3 consists of 12 residues. The CDR3 DNA is TGCAGCGTGGGGGGCTTCGGGGGTGAGCAGTTCTTC. This translates into CSVGGFGGEQFF.

The gene calls are TRBV12-2 and TRBJ2-7; TRBD2 is the table's D call and was not checked against the DNA. TRBV12-2 is noted as a pseudogene. This CDR3 contains 15 residues. The CDR3 here is CASRLGLGRSYEQYV. CDR3 coding DNA: TGTGCAAGTCGCTTAGGGTTAGGGAGATCTTACGAGCAGTACGTC.

As to this clone: One end of the junction does not line up with germline, which may come from a read error. This sample includes further DNA sequences coding for the same CDR3. The chain uses TRBV7-8 and TRBJ1-1; possibly TRBD1 for D (6 bases). The CDR3 runs to 15 residues. Germline CDR1 SGHVS, CDR2 FQNEAQ. The CDR3 nucleotides read TGTGCCAGCAGCTTAGTTGACAGGTCGAACACTGAAGCCTTCTTT. Protein product: CASSLVDRSNTEAFF.

The chain couples TRBV10-1 to TRBJ2-7, with D maybe TRBD1 (6 bases). Per the germline V gene, CDR1 is WNHNN and CDR2 is SYGVQD (reference sequence). This CDR3 has 14 amino acids. Trimming cost V 3 bases and J 5 bases, with 14 bases left between them. CDR3 sequence: CASSEGQGIDEQYF. The CDR3 bases are TGCGCCAGCAGTGAAGGGCAGGGGATTGACGAGCAGTACTTC.

This sequence joins TRBV28 and TRBJ2-6; no clear D gene. Germline CDR1 reads MDHEN; CDR2 reads SYDVKM. With 5 bases removed from V and 3 bases from J, the gap between germline ends came to 11 bases. CDR3 size: 15 residues. CDR3: CASSTGFFGANVLTF. CDR3 in DNA: TGTGCCAGCAGTACCGGATTTTTTGGGGCCAACGTCCTGACTTTC.

The J gene is TRBJ1-1, the V gene TRBV2; D is ambiguous. This CDR3 is built from 15 residues. The germline V gene encodes CDR1 SNHLY and CDR2 FYNNEI. With 6 bases removed from V and 3 bases from J, the gap between germline ends came to 17 bases. CDR3 residues: CASSGLDSGDTEAFF. Written as DNA, the CDR3 is TGTGCCAGCAGCGGCCTCGATTCTGGGGACACTGAAGCTTTCTTT.

V gene TRBV10-2 combines with J gene TRBJ1-3; no clear D. The CDR3 extends over 13 amino acids. CDR1 and CDR2 (germline): WSHSY, SAAADI. Trimming cost V 3 bases and J 0 bases, with 3 bases left between them. This CDR3 is CASSDSSGNTIYF. CDR3 in DNA: TGCGCCAGCAGTGACAGCTCTGGAAACACCATATATTTT.

The V gene is TRBV11-2, the J gene TRBJ2-1; a weak D match, TRBD1 (6 bases). Germline V CDR1 and CDR2: SGHAT, FQNNGV. The V end was cut by 0 bases, the J end by 2 bases, with 8 bases between. The CDR3 length is 15 residues. In DNA form, the CDR3 reads TGTGCCAGCAGCTTAGAAGGACAGACCTACAATGAGCAGTTCTTC. Protein sequence: CASSLEGQTYNEQFF.

V is TRBV6-5 and J is TRBJ2-7, with TRBD1 identical over 8 bases. The V and J ends lost 5 bases and 4 bases, in that order; junction bases with no gene match: 4. The length of the CDR3 is 13 residues. CDR1 MNHEY and CDR2 SVGAGI come from the germline V gene. CDR3 coding DNA: TGTGCCAGCAGTGATGACAGGGGATACGAGCAGTACGTC. Residues: CASSDDRGYEQYV.

This chain links TRBV29-1 with TRBJ2-3; unclear D gene. Germline V gene data show CDR1 as SQVTM and CDR2 as ANQGSEA. The CDR3 spans 12 residues. The V end was cut by 5 bases, the J end by 0 bases, with 6 bases between. CDR3 nucleotides: TGCAGCGTTCTCTCAAGCACAGATACGCAGTATTTT. Translating gives CSVLSSTDTQYF.

The chain employs TRBV27 and TRBJ1-5; 10 bases are shared with TRBD1. Losses at the gene ends were 6 bases for V and 8 bases for J; bases not matched to a gene: 13. CDR1 and CDR2 (germline): MNHEY, SMNVEV (reference sequence). CDR3 length: 16 residues. The CDR3 nucleotides read TGTGCCAGCAGACCAACGACAGGGGGCGGATATAAGCCCCAGCATTTT. This encodes CASRPTTGGGYKPQHF.

V is TRBV18 and J is TRBJ1-5; 7 bases are a match to TRBD1. V lost 3 bases to trimming and J lost 3 bases; unmatched junction nucleotides: 2. This CDR3 region has 14 residues. Germline V gives CDR1 KGHSH, CDR2 LQKENI. Here the CDR3 DNA reads TGTGCCAGCTCACCGGGACAGCTCAATCAGCCCCAGCATTTT. Protein: CASSPGQLNQPQHF.

The chain is built from TRBV5-1 and TRBJ2-7; 10 nucleotides match TRBD1. With V trimmed by 2 bases and J by 6 bases, 5 bases remained unmatched. Germline-derived CDR1 and CDR2 are SGHRS and YFSETQ. The CDR3 extends over 14 amino acids. The CDR3 loop is CASSFRQGAGEQYF. The CDR3 DNA reads TGCGCCAGCAGCTTTAGACAGGGGGCAGGCGAGCAGTACTTC.

The genes are TRBV4-1 and TRBJ2-3; maybe TRBD2 (6 bases). V lost 6 bases and J lost 5, with 21 bases in between. The CDR3 runs 16 residues. Per germline, CDR1 MGHRA and CDR2 YSYEKL. The CDR3 DNA sequence: TGCGCCAGCAGTTATTCCTCGTCGGGAGTGAGAGATACGCAGTATTTT. This encodes CASSYSSSGVRDTQYF.

This clone was counted between two and nine times. The chain recombines TRBV4-3 with TRBJ1-3; D is unresolved. This CDR3 has 15 amino acids. Trimming cost V 2 bases and J 0 bases, with 8 bases left between them. Germline lookup yields CDR1 LGHNA and CDR2 YSLEER. The CDR3 here is CASSQSTGSGNTIYF. In DNA, the CDR3 is TGCGCCAGCAGCCAATCCACGGGCTCTGGAAACACCATATATTTT.

The chain uses TRBV6-4 and TRBJ1-2, with D unclear. V gave up 0 bases and J gave up 7 bases, with 6 bases separating them. Germline CDR1 MRHNA, CDR2 SNTAGT. The CDR3 has 12 amino acids. The DNA of the CDR3 is TGTGCCAGCAGTGACTCGACCGCTGGCTACACCTTC. As protein: CASSDSTAGYTF.

The J gene is TRBJ1-1, the V gene TRBV28, with D perhaps TRBD1 (6 bases). V was cut by 8 bases and J by 1 base, with 11 bases left in between. Germline assignment: CDR1 MDHEN and CDR2 SYDVKM. This CDR3 spans 13 amino acids. The CDR3 loop reads CASGLGGNTEAFF. CDR3 in DNA: TGTGCCAGCGGACTAGGGGGGAACACTGAAGCTTTCTTT.

This clone was seen once. J is TRBJ1-4 and V is TRBV28; tentative D call: TRBD1 (6 bases). The length of the CDR3 is 17 residues. Trimming removed 6 bases at V and 0 bases at J, with 17 bases between. CDR1 and CDR2 (germline): MDHEN, SYDVKM. CDR3 DNA: TGTGCCAGCAGCCGACCGGGACATATTGCAACTAATGAAAAACTGTTTTTT. It codes for CASSRPGHIATNEKLFF.

The chain couples TRBV9 to TRBJ1-1; 7 bases are a match to TRBD1. V was pared by 3 bases and J by 5 bases, with 4 bases of the junction left unmatched. The CDR3 extends over 13 amino acids. CDR1 and CDR2 from the germline V gene are SGDLS and YYNGEE. CDR3 amino acids: CASSEGARTEAFF. CDR3 sequence (DNA): TGTGCCAGCAGCGAGGGGGCGCGGACTGAAGCTTTCTTT.

The chain carries TRBV7-8 and TRBJ2-3; D could derive from TRBD1 or TRBD2 (5 bases each). Per the germline V gene, CDR1 is SGHVS and CDR2 is FQNEAQ. This CDR3 comprises 14 residues. V lost 5 bases and J lost 7, with 16 bases in between. DNA of the CDR3: TGTGCCAGCAGCATCCGGGACGGATCGCATACGCAGTATTTT. Amino acids: CASSIRDGSHTQYF.

This chain joins TRBV11-2 and TRBJ2-2, with D possibly TRBD1 on 5 matching bases. This CDR3 spans 14 amino acids. Germline lookup yields CDR1 SGHAT and CDR2 FQNNGV. Trimming stripped 0 bases from V and 6 bases from J, with 8 bases between. CDR3 amino acids: CASSLDPGPGELFF. CDR3 nucleotides: TGTGCCAGCAGCTTAGATCCAGGGCCCGGGGAGCTGTTTTTT.

The chain combines TRBV28 with TRBJ2-3, with D unclear. CDR1 and CDR2 from the germline V gene are MDHEN and SYDVKM. The CDR3 loop spans 14 amino acids. The V end was cut by 1 base, the J end by 7 bases, with 12 bases between. CDR3 nucleotide sequence: TGTGCCAGCAGTTTATTCGGCGCGCTAAATACGCAGTATTTT. It codes for CASSLFGALNTQYF.

The rearrangement links TRBV2 to TRBJ2-7; D tentatively reads TRBD1 or TRBD2 (5 bases each). The CDR3 is 16 amino acids. Trimming removed 3 bases at V and 2 bases at J, with 17 bases between. The germline V gene encodes CDR1 SNHLY and CDR2 FYNNEI. The CDR3 DNA reads TGTGCCAGCAGTGAGGTTTGGGGACGCAGAACCTACGAGCAGTACTTC. This codes for CASSEVWGRRTYEQYF.

The V call is TRBV6-6, the J call TRBJ1-2; 9 bases fit TRBD1. CDR1 and CDR2 from the germline V gene are MNHNY and SVGAGI (reference sequence). The V segment lost 5 bases and the J segment 6 bases; nucleotides outside the gene matches: 7. The CDR3 runs to 14 residues. The CDR3 spells CASSRIDRGDGYTF. CDR3 sequence (DNA): TGTGCCAGCAGTCGTATCGACAGGGGGGATGGCTACACCTTC.